What follows are 5 T cell receptor beta chains derived from one specimen sequenced in a study of blood T cells in healthy people across ages (dated by TCRdb to 2013 to 2016). The library was produced with 5' RACE. A second PCR of about 6 to 11 cycles was performed with a sample-barcoded 5' primer and a J-beta primer mix. TCRdb applied fastp at Q25 and MiXCR to the public reads, then kept only in-frame beta chains. For every CDR3 protein sequence, its rows merge into one entry that carries the most common genes and DNA. The sample table lists roughly 1.9 million distinct CDR3 sequences, about 39% of them with a count of one. About 21% of the sample is in the top ten clones. Sequenced input: blood. These TCRs come from a human donor in good health.

The chain has TRBV20-1 and TRBJ1-4; 9 positions agree with TRBD1. The germline gives CDR1 DFQATT, CDR2 SNEGSKA (reference sequence). This CDR3 comprises 12 residues. This chain's CDR3 is CSGRQGDEKLFF. CDR3 DNA sequence: TGCAGCGGAAGACAGGGGGATGAAAAACTGTTTTTT.

This sequence joins TRBV2 and TRBJ2-3, with 8 positions matching TRBD2. The CDR3 contains 15 residues. V lost 4 bases to trimming and J lost 1 base; unmatched junction nucleotides: 4. Germline loops: CDR1 SNHLY, CDR2 FYNNEI. CDR3 in amino acids: CASSVNGGGTDTQYF. CDR3 nucleotide sequence: TGTGCCAGCAGTGTAAACGGGGGGGGCACAGATACGCAGTATTTT. Drawing the rest from reference TRBV2 and TRBJ2-3, the complete variable domain is EPEVTQTPSHQVTQMGQEVILRCVPISNHLYFYWYRQILGQKVEFLVSFYNNEISEKSEIFDDQFSVERPDGSNFTLKIRSTKLEDSAMYFCASSVNGGGTDTQYFGPGTRLTVL.

The V call is TRBV5-1, the J call TRBJ2-5; D unresolved. V lost 4 bases and J lost 1, with 11 bases in between. The CDR3 spans 14 residues. The germline V gene encodes CDR1 SGHRS and CDR2 YFSETQ. The chain's CDR3 is CASSPFGTQETQYF. Written as DNA, the CDR3 is TGCGCCAGCAGCCCGTTTGGTACCCAAGAGACCCAGTACTTC.

V is TRBV20-1 and J is TRBJ2-1, with 7 bases lining up with TRBD2. Germline V gene data show CDR1 as DFQATT and CDR2 as SNEGSKA (reference sequence). The length of the CDR3 is 13 residues. After removal of 3 bases from V and 10 bases from J, the junction contained 9 bases not matched to a gene. For the CDR3, the DNA is TGCAGTGCTAGTGGTAGCGGGTCCTACGAGCAGTTCTTC. Protein: CSASGSGSYEQFF.

Only a few counts were recorded for this clonotype. A clone one base away is much larger, so this may be a read error. The rearrangement joins TRBV15 to TRBJ2-1; D is ambiguous. Looked up from germline, CDR1 is LNHNV and CDR2 is YYDKDF (reference sequence). V was clipped by 0 bases and J by 13 bases, with 10 bases between them. This CDR3 comprises 12 residues. The CDR3 bases are TGTGCCACCAGCAGAGATCGAGAGACCCAGTTCTTC. This encodes CATSRDRETQFF.